Below, 7 T cell receptor beta chains from the same sample are listed, as sequenced in a study of blood T cell repertoires in COVID-19. Using immunoSEQ multiplex PCR, the repertoire was profiled, and TCRdb retains in-frame clones only, with some absent. The table has more than 30,000 clones, around nine tenths seen once. Sequencing was performed on peripheral blood. The source is a man in his 60s with active COVID-19.

This chain links TRBV5-1 with TRBJ2-2; 9 bases are a match to TRBD2. V shed 0 bases, J shed 7 bases, and the junction held 13 bases outside the gene matches. The germline V gene encodes CDR1 SGHRS and CDR2 YFSETQ. The CDR3 is 18 residues long. The CDR3 protein is CASSLVASGMGSIGELFF. As DNA, the CDR3 is TGCGCCAGCAGCTTGGTGGCTAGCGGGATGGGTAGCATCGGGGAGCTGTTTTTT.

The V call is TRBV3-1 (or the pseudogene TRBV3-2), the J call TRBJ2-2; 9 bases map to TRBD1. Germline V gene sequence: CDR1 LGHDT, CDR2 YNNKEL (reference sequence). This CDR3 has 15 residues. V was pared by 8 bases and J by 1 base, with 5 bases of the junction left unmatched. In DNA, the CDR3 is TGTGCCAGCCGGGGACAGGGAAGGAACACCGGGGAGCTGTTTTTT. Translated, it gives CASRGQGRNTGELFF.

This clone was observed once. The rearrangement links TRBV4-1 to TRBJ1-4; 11 bases fit TRBD1. Unmatched junction bases numbered 1, after V lost 4 bases and J lost 6 bases. The germline V gene has CDR1 MGHRA and CDR2 YSYEKL. The CDR3 runs 14 residues. CDR3 sequence: CASSRDRGDEKLFF. In DNA, the CDR3 is TGCGCCAGCAGCCGGGACAGGGGGGATGAAAAACTGTTTTTT.

The chain uses TRBV7-3 and TRBJ2-1; D gene unclear. Trimming cost V 5 bases and J 9 bases, with 14 bases left between them. The CDR3 runs to 13 residues. Germline V gene lookup returns CDR1 SGHTA and CDR2 FQGTGA. The CDR3 loop is CASSISAIGEQFF. CDR3 nucleotides: TGTGCCAGCAGCATAAGCGCTATTGGTGAGCAGTTCTTC.

The chain uses TRBV13 and TRBJ2-1, with 11 positions matching TRBD2. V shed 5 bases, J shed 7 bases, and the junction held 7 bases outside the gene matches. This CDR3 spans 15 amino acids. CDR1 PRHDT and CDR2 FYEKMQ come from the germline V gene (reference sequence). DNA for the CDR3: TGTGCCAGCAGCAACACTAGCGGGAGATGGAATGAGCAGTTCTTC. Protein product: CASSNTSGRWNEQFF.

The chain uses TRBV5-1 and TRBJ2-1, with 8 positions matching TRBD2. The CDR3 has 14 residues. Germline V gives CDR1 SGHRS, CDR2 YFSETQ. V was pared by 3 bases and J by 8 bases, with 7 bases of the junction left unmatched. The CDR3 sequence is CASSWGLDWDEQFF. The CDR3 nucleotides read TGCGCCAGCAGCTGGGGACTAGATTGGGATGAGCAGTTCTTC.

The chain employs TRBV3-1 (or the pseudogene TRBV3-2) and TRBJ2-7, with 9 bases aligning to TRBD1. Trimming took 4 bases from V and 2 from J; bases not matched to a gene: 0. The CDR3 length is 13 residues. Per germline, CDR1 LGHDT and CDR2 YNNKEL (reference sequence). As DNA, the CDR3 is TGTGCCAGCAGCCGACAGGGGGCCTACGAGCAGTACTTC. It yields the protein CASSRQGAYEQYF.